This passage covers 2 T cell receptor beta chains from one sample sequenced in a study of T cell changes during pregnancy in multiple sclerosis. Generated by immunoSEQ multiplex PCR, the TCRdb table keeps only in-frame clones and is missing some. The table lists about 70,000 clones, about 90% of them singletons. The sequenced sample was peripheral blood, obtained in the third trimester of pregnancy. These receptors came from a female donor in good health, enrolled as a control in a pregnancy study.

This chain joins TRBV7-9 and TRBJ1-6, with D unclear. This CDR3 is 12 amino acids long. Trimming left V 5 bases short and J 9 bases short, with 8 bases between. Germline CDR1 and CDR2: SEHNR and FQNEAQ (reference sequence). CDR3 loop: CASSPGRSPLHF. As DNA, the CDR3 is TGTGCCAGCAGCCCAGGTCGTTCACCCCTCCACTTT.

The chain carries TRBV11-2 and TRBJ1-1, with 8 bases identical to TRBD1. The CDR3 has 16 residues. Germline V gives CDR1 SGHAT, CDR2 FQNNGV. Trimming took 1 base from V and 3 from J; bases not matched to a gene: 7. Here the CDR3 reads CASSLAWQGADTEAFF. The CDR3 DNA follows: TGTGCCAGCAGCTTAGCGTGGCAGGGGGCTGACACTGAAGCTTTCTTT. Combining the CDR3 with reference TRBV11-2 and TRBJ1-1 gives the whole variable domain EAGVAQSPRYKIIEKRQSVAFWCNPISGHATLYWYQQILGQGPKLLIQFQNNGVVDDSQLPKDRFSAERLKGVDSTLKIQPAKLEDSAVYLCASSLAWQGADTEAFFGQGTRLTVV.